This record covers a single T cell receptor beta chain. This specimen belongs to a study of blood T cell repertoires in COVID-19. Study at large: The study drew acute and convalescent COVID-19 samples from the United States, Italy and Spain.

CDR1 is MNHEY and CDR2 is SVGAGI in the germline V gene. V was cut by 7 bases and J by 0 bases, with 14 bases left in between. The CDR3 extends over 15 amino acids. Sequenced by immunoSEQ multiplex PCR; TCRdb stores in-frame clones only, minus some. The top ten hold approximately 0.92% of the sample, which has 450,000 or so clones, 85% to 90% seen once. The rearrangement links TRBV6-5 to TRBJ2-3, with a tentative D call TRBD1 (6 bases). The sequenced material came from peripheral blood. This sequence was found in a man aged 18 to 29 with COVID-19, enrolled during active disease. CDR3 DNA sequence: TGTGCCAGCACCCCGGGACAATCTAGCACAGATACGCAGTATTTT. Translated, it gives CASTPGQSSTDTQYF.